These 23 T cell receptor beta chains share one sample of origin, sequenced in a study of shared clonotypes between healthy human individuals. The naive CD8 subset, CD45RO-negative cells positively selected for CCR7, excluded terminally differentiated effector memory CD45RA+ cells. Profiled with immunoSEQ multiplex PCR; TCRdb holds only in-frame clones, not every one. The sample gives roughly 1,800,000 clones, about 94% of which show up once; around 1% is in the top ten. The sample consisted of naive CD8+ T cells sorted from blood. These receptors originate from a man aged 18 to 29 in good health.

V and J are TRBV29-1 and TRBJ1-5; D remains ambiguous. V lost 4 bases and J 4 bases, leaving 17 bases between the germline ends. The CDR3 sequence is 15 residues long. Germline V gene data show CDR1 as SQVTM and CDR2 as ANQGSEA. CDR3 DNA sequence: TGCAGCGTTGTGGCAGACCGAGAACCTAATCAGCCCCAGCATTTT. Translation gives CSVVADREPNQPQHF.

V is TRBV7-2 and J is TRBJ1-1; D not resolved. V was cut by 1 base and J by 2 bases, with 8 bases left in between. Looked up from germline, CDR1 is SGHTA and CDR2 is FQGNSA. This CDR3 is 14 amino acids long. CDR3 sequence: CASSLEQRNTEAFF. The CDR3 DNA reads TGTGCCAGCAGCTTAGAACAGAGAAACACTGAAGCTTTCTTT.

V gene TRBV2 combines with J gene TRBJ2-3, with TRBD2 matching 9 bases. The V gene's germline CDR1 is SNHLY and CDR2 FYNNEI. V gave up 6 bases and J gave up 3 bases; unmatched junction bases: 10. This CDR3 comprises 16 residues. The DNA of the CDR3 is TGTGCCAGCAGCGACCCGGCGGGGGGGAAAACAGATACGCAGTATTTT. Amino acids: CASSDPAGGKTDTQYF.

Only one count was recorded for this clone. The genes are TRBV4-1 and TRBJ2-5; D ambiguous. The CDR3 covers 14 residues. The germline V gene has CDR1 MGHRA and CDR2 YSYEKL. The germline V and J ends were trimmed by 0 bases and 1 base, with 6 bases remaining between them. The CDR3 is CASSQEGTQETQYF. In DNA form, the CDR3 reads TGCGCCAGCAGCCAAGAAGGCACCCAAGAGACCCAGTACTTC.

The chain links TRBV7-9 to TRBJ2-3; 10 positions agree with TRBD2. Germline V lookup: CDR1 SEHNR, CDR2 FQNEAQ (reference sequence). J lost 5 bases, V lost 3 bases, and 8 bases had no gene match. The CDR3 has 16 amino acids. The DNA for the CDR3 is TGTGCCAGCAGCTTCCTAAGCGGGGGGGCCGGAGATACGCAGTATTTT. Protein: CASSFLSGGAGDTQYF.

CDR3 DNA: TGTGCCAGCAGTTTATTGTCGTTGGGGGGCCTCCGGGAGACCCAGTACTTC. Translation gives CASSLLSLGGLRETQYF. V usage is TRBV27 and J usage is TRBJ2-5; possibly TRBD1 or TRBD2 for D (6 bases each). V lost 1 base to trimming and J lost 5 bases, with 20 bases between them. Germline V gene lookup returns CDR1 MNHEY and CDR2 SMNVEV (reference sequence). This CDR3 contains 17 residues.

The rearrangement joins TRBV27 to TRBJ2-7; D remains ambiguous. Trimming removed 5 bases from V and 2 bases from J, with 13 bases in between. Germline V gene lookup returns CDR1 MNHEY and CDR2 SMNVEV (reference sequence). The CDR3 extends over 14 amino acids. Here the CDR3 DNA reads TGTGCCAGCAGTCCTACGTTGTCACCCTACGAGCAGTACTTC. Protein product: CASSPTLSPYEQYF.

This chain links TRBV13 with TRBJ1-3; D ambiguous. V was clipped by 3 bases and J by 5 bases, with 8 bases between them. Germline-derived CDR1 and CDR2 are PRHDT and FYEKMQ (reference sequence). CDR3 length equals 13 residues. CDR3 nucleotide sequence: TGTGCCAGCAGCTTTACAGAAAGAAACACCATATATTTT. Translated: CASSFTERNTIYF.

The chain uses TRBV6-5 and TRBJ2-3, with a weak D call TRBD1 (5 bases). V was shortened by 2 bases and J by 5 bases, with 11 bases between the two germline ends. The CDR3 totals 14 residues. Germline V gives CDR1 MNHEY, CDR2 SVGAGI. The CDR3 sequence is CASSYVGAEDTQYF. In nucleotides, the CDR3 is TGTGCCAGCAGTTACGTAGGGGCGGAAGATACGCAGTATTTT.

The J gene is TRBJ2-7, the V gene TRBV2, with 9 bases lining up with TRBD2. The germline V gene has CDR1 SNHLY and CDR2 FYNNEI. V trimming: 6 bases; J trimming: 4 bases; junction bases outside the gene matches: 10. CDR3 size: 15 residues. CDR3 in DNA: TGTGCCAGCAGCCGGCCCTTAGCGGGAGAGTACGAGCAGTACTTC. Translating gives CASSRPLAGEYEQYF.

The chain employs TRBV7-8 and TRBJ2-7, with D unclear. The CDR3 spans 12 residues. Germline lookup yields CDR1 SGHVS and CDR2 FQNEAQ. V lost 1 base, J lost 6 bases, and 7 bases lay in between. The CDR3 DNA reads as TGTGCCAGCAGCTTAGAAGATACCGAGCAGTACTTC. It yields the protein CASSLEDTEQYF.

V gene TRBV29-1 combines with J gene TRBJ2-3, with 7 bases matching TRBD2. The CDR3 extends over 18 amino acids. V lost 1 base, J lost 0 bases, and 13 bases stayed unmatched. Germline CDR1 is SQVTM and CDR2 is ANQGSEA. The CDR3 bases are TGCAGCGTTGAAGGTCGCGGGAGTTCCGGGGCAAGCACAGATACGCAGTATTTT. Translated: CSVEGRGSSGASTDTQYF.

This clone was recorded only once. The chain joins TRBV5-4 to TRBJ2-7, with 9 bases that match TRBD1. In germline, CDR1 is SGHNT, CDR2 YYREEE (reference sequence). The V segment lost 0 bases and the J segment 4 bases; nucleotides outside the gene matches: 8. The CDR3 runs to 16 residues. The CDR3 DNA follows: TGTGCCAGCAGCTTGGAGGCGGGACAGGGAATGTACGAGCAGTACTTC. Translated, it gives CASSLEAGQGMYEQYF.

On this clone itself: Other nucleotide sequences from this sample produce the same CDR3. The chain uses TRBV6-5 and TRBJ2-3, with D possibly matching TRBD2 (5 bases). The V gene's germline CDR1 is MNHEY and CDR2 SVGAGI. The CDR3 contains 14 residues. V was pared by 2 bases and J by 1 base, with 7 bases between. In DNA form, the CDR3 reads TGTGCCAGCAGTTACGGAGCGGGCACAGATACGCAGTATTTT. This gives the protein CASSYGAGTDTQYF.

The chain has TRBV27 and TRBJ2-3, with TRBD1 as a possible D gene (5 bases). V shed 4 bases and J shed 7 bases, with 12 bases lying between them. The CDR3 is 13 residues long. CDR1 and CDR2 (germline): MNHEY, SMNVEV (reference sequence). CDR3 sequence: CASSSERGHTQYF. The CDR3 coding sequence is TGTGCCAGCAGTTCCGAAAGGGGTCATACGCAGTATTTT.

The chain couples TRBV7-6 to TRBJ2-1; 7 bases are a match to TRBD2. The V gene end was trimmed by 1 base and the J gene end by 3 bases; junction bases not matched to a gene: 9. Germline-derived CDR1 and CDR2 are SGHVS and FNYEAQ. The CDR3 loop spans 17 amino acids. For the CDR3, the DNA is TGTGCCAGCAGCTTAGGTGTGGCTAGCGGATTCTACAATGAGCAGTTCTTC. This translates into CASSLGVASGFYNEQFF. The full variable domain, completed using reference TRBV7-6 and TRBJ2-1, is GAGVSQSPRYKVTKRGQDVALRCDPISGHVSLYWYRQALGQGPEFLTYFNYEAQQDKSGLPNDRFSAERPEGSISTLTIQRTEQRDSAMYRCASSLGVASGFYNEQFFGPGTRLTVL.

This CDR3 is CASSLGSGTVPLSNTEAFF. DNA for the CDR3: TGTGCCAGCAGCTTAGGATCTGGTACGGTCCCGCTTTCGAACACTGAAGCTTTCTTT. The V gene is TRBV7-9, the J gene TRBJ1-1, with D unresolved. V was trimmed by 1 base and J by 1 base, leaving 22 bases between them. The CDR3 is 19 residues long. The germline gives CDR1 SEHNR, CDR2 FQNEAQ (reference sequence).

The genes are TRBV27 and TRBJ2-3; 7 bases are a match to TRBD1. The CDR3 totals 13 residues. Germline V lookup: CDR1 MNHEY, CDR2 SMNVEV (reference sequence). V was clipped by 8 bases and J by 2 bases; unmatched bases: 4. CDR3 region: CASGDRDTDTQYF. Here the CDR3 DNA reads TGTGCCAGCGGTGACAGGGACACAGATACGCAGTATTTT.

This rearrangement joins TRBV7-9 to TRBJ1-4, with D possibly TRBD1 on 6 matching bases. Germline-derived CDR1 and CDR2 are SEHNR and FQNEAQ (reference sequence). Trimming pared 5 bases from V and 8 bases from J, leaving 15 bases between. CDR3 length equals 14 residues. The CDR3 nucleotides read TGTGCCAGCAGCGCGAAGACAGGTGCAGAAAAACTGTTTTTT. Translating gives CASSAKTGAEKLFF.

The genes are TRBV5-4 and TRBJ1-1; D uncertain. The germline gives CDR1 SGHNT, CDR2 YYREEE (reference sequence). The V and J ends lost 0 bases and 1 base respectively, with 10 bases between them. This CDR3 has 15 residues. Here the CDR3 DNA reads TGTGCCAGCAGCTTGGTGGCGGGATCGAACACTGAAGCTTTCTTT. It codes for CASSLVAGSNTEAFF.

The J gene is TRBJ1-4, the V gene TRBV28; D call uncertain. The germline V gene encodes CDR1 MDHEN and CDR2 SYDVKM. The CDR3 is 16 residues long. V lost 2 bases to trimming and J lost 0 bases, with 10 bases between them. The CDR3 loop is CASSLTDFATNEKLFF. The CDR3 bases are TGTGCCAGCAGTTTAACGGACTTTGCAACTAATGAAAAACTGTTTTTT.

V usage is TRBV9 and J usage is TRBJ1-1, with D unclear. The CDR3 has 15 residues. Germline-derived CDR1 and CDR2 are SGDLS and YYNGEE. V was clipped by 2 bases and J by 0 bases, with 11 bases between them. The CDR3 loop reads CASSVGLSLNTEAFF. The CDR3 DNA follows: TGTGCCAGCAGCGTGGGATTGTCACTGAACACTGAAGCTTTCTTT.

The rearrangement links TRBV27 to TRBJ2-7, with 11 bases aligning to TRBD2. The length of the CDR3 is 17 residues. V was clipped by 5 bases and J by 3 bases; unmatched bases: 12. The germline gives CDR1 MNHEY, CDR2 SMNVEV (reference sequence). The CDR3 region is CASSLTSLAGGIYEQYF. The DNA for the CDR3 is TGTGCCAGCAGTCTAACGTCCCTAGCGGGAGGTATCTACGAGCAGTACTTC.